This T cell receptor beta chain was captured by sequencing in a study of T cell changes during pregnancy in multiple sclerosis. The assay was immunoSEQ multiplex PCR, and TCRdb's table has in-frame clones only and misses some. The table has roughly 40,000 clones, around nine tenths seen once. This CDR3 comprises 15 residues. Per germline, CDR1 MDHEN and CDR2 SYDVKM. The ends were cut back, 4 bases at V and 0 bases at J, with 13 bases in the middle. This sequence joins TRBV28 and TRBJ2-7; D is perhaps TRBD2 (6 bases). The TCR comes from a female donor with multiple sclerosis, enrolled in a pregnancy study. The input for sequencing was CD8+ T cells from peripheral blood mononuclear cells, taken before pregnancy. CDR3 sequence (DNA): TGTGCCAGCAGTTCGTCTCCGGGACTCTCCTACGAGCAGTACTTC. This encodes CASSSSPGLSYEQYF.